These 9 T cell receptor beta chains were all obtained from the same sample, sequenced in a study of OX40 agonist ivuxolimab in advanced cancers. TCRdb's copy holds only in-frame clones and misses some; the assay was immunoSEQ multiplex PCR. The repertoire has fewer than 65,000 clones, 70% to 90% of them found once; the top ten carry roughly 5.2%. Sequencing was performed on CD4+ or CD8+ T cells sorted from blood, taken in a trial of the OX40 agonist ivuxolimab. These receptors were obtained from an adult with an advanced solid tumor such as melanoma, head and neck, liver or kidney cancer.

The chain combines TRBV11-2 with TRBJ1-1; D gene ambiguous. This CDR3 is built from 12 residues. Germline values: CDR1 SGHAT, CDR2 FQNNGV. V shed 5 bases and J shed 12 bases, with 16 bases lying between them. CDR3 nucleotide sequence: TGTGCCAGCAGCACTCGGGCCGGGAGGACTTTCTTT. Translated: CASSTRAGRTFF.

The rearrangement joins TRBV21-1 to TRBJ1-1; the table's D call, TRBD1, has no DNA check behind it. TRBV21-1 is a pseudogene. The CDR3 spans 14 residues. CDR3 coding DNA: TGTGCCAGCAGCGCACAGGGGACGAACACTGAAGCTTTCTTT. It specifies CASSAQGTNTEAFF.

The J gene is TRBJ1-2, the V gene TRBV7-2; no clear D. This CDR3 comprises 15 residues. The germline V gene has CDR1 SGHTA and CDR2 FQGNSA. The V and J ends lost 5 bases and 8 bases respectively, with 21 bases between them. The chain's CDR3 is CASSLTSGSWEGYTF. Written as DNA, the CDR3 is TGTGCCAGCAGCCTTACTTCGGGTTCTTGGGAAGGCTACACCTTC.

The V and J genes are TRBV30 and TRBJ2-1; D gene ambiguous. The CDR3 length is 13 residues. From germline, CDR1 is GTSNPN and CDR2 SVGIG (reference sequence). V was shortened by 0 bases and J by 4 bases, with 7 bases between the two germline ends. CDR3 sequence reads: CAWSVGFYNEQFF. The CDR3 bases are TGTGCCTGGAGTGTTGGATTTTACAATGAGCAGTTCTTC.

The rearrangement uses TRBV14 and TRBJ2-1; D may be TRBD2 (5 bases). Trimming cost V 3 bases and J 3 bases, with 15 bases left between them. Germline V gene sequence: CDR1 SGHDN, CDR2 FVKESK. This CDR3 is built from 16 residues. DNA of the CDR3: TGTGCCAGCAGCCATGCTCTTTCGGGGTTCTACAATGAGCAGTTCTTC. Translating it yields CASSHALSGFYNEQFF.

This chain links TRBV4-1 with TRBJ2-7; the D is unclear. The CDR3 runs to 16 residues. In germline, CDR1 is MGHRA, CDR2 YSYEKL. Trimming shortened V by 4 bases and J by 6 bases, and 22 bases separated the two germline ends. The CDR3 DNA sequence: TGCGCCAGCAGCCCAACCGGCAGGCAATTGGGCCTCGAGCAGTACTTC. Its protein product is CASSPTGRQLGLEQYF.

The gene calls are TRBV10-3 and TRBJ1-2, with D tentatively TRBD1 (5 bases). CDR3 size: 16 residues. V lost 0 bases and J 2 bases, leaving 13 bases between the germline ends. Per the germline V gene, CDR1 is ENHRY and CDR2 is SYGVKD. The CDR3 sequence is CAISESGVDRNYGYTF. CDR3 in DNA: TGTGCCATCAGTGAGTCGGGGGTCGACCGGAACTATGGCTACACCTTC.

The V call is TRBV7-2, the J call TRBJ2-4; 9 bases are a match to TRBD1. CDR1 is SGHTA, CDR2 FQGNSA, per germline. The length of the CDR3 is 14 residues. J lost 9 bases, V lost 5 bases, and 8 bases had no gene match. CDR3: CASSLGTGFGIQYF. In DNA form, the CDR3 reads TGTGCCAGCAGCCTCGGGACAGGGTTTGGCATTCAGTACTTC.

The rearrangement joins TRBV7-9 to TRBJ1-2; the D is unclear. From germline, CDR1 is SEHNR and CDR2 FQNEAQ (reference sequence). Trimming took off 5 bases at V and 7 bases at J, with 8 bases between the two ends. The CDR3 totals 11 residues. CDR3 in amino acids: CASSRESGYTF. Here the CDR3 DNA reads TGTGCCAGCAGCAGGGAAAGTGGCTACACCTTC.